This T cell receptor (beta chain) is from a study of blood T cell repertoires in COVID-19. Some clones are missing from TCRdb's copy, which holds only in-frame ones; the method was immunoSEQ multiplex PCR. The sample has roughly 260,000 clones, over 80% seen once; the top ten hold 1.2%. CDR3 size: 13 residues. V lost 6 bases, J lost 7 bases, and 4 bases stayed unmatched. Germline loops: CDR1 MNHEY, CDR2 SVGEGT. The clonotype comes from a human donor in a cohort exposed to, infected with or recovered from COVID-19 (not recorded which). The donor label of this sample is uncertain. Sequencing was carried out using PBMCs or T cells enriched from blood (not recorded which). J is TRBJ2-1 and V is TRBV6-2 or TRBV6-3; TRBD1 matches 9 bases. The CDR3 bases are TGTGCCAGCAGCCCGGACAGGGGTAATGAGCAGTTCTTC. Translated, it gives CASSPDRGNEQFF.